This note documents a single T cell receptor (beta chain) sequence. Its antigen remains unknown. The record originates from a study of blood T cells in healthy people across ages. Study-wide results and caveats: Changes seen in expanded clonotypes were possibly confounded by donor CMV status left unknown. Naive T cell percentage and TCR beta diversity correlated strongly.

Primed by a sample-barcoded 5' primer and a J-beta primer mix, a second PCR proceeded for roughly 7 to 11 cycles. From the 5' RACE reads, TCRdb called clonotypes with MiXCR, one entry per CDR3 protein. The table lists about 1.1 million distinct CDR3 sequences, roughly two fifths of them singletons. The sample taken for sequencing was blood. The receptor comes from a man aged 18 to 30 in good health.

The CDR3 sequence: CASSVDPTDNYGYTF. CDR3 bases: TGTGCCAGCAGCGTAGATCCGACGGATAACTATGGCTACACCTTC. This chain joins TRBV9 and TRBJ1-2; D is ambiguous. This CDR3 contains 15 residues. CDR1 SGDLS and CDR2 YYNGEE come from the germline V gene. The V gene lost 0 bases and the J gene lost 1 base, with 10 bases spanning the gap.